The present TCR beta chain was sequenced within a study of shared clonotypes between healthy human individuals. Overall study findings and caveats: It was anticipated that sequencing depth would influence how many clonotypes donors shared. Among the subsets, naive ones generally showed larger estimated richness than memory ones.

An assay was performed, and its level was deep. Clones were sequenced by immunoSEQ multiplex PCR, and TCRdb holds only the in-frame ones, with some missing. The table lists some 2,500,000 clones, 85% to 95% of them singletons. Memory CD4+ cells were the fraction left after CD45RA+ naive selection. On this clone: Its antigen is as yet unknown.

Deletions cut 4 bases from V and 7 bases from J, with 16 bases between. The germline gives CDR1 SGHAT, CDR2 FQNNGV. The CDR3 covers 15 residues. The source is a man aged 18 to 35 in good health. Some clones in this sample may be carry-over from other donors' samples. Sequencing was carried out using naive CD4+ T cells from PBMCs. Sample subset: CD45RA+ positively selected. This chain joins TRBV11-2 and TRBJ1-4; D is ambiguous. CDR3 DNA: TGTGCCAGCAGCTGGACCTCGGGTAGTCCTGAAAAACTGTTTTTT. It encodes CASSWTSGSPEKLFF. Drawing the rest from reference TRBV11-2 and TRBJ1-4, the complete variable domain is EAGVAQSPRYKIIEKRQSVAFWCNPISGHATLYWYQQILGQGPKLLIQFQNNGVVDDSQLPKDRFSAERLKGVDSTLKIQPAKLEDSAVYLCASSWTSGSPEKLFFGSGTQLSVL.